This T cell receptor beta chain stems from a study of CD8+ T cells in alopecia areata. Study-wide context: Twice a day, 5 to 10 mg of oral tofacitinib was administered to treated patients.

Extracted RNA was reverse transcribed, and the resulting cDNA served as sequencing template. Measured with immunoSEQ multiplex PCR; TCRdb has only the in-frame clones, and not every one. This sample has about 270,000 clones, with around three fifths found just once. The CDR3 extends over 15 amino acids. Trimming removed 1 base at V and 5 bases at J, with 10 bases between. The V gene's germline CDR1 is SGHRS and CDR2 YFSETQ. The treatment is: oral pan-JAK inhibitor, 5-10 mg twice daily. PBMCs, the starting material, were the source of sorted CD4+ and CD8+ T cells. The clonotype comes from a human donor with alopecia areata. This material consisted of CD4+ T cells sorted from blood, taken at week 52, from a patient treated with tofacitinib. The J gene is TRBJ1-6, the V gene TRBV5-1; D is ambiguous. CDR3 protein: CASSLLTENNSPLHF. In DNA form, the CDR3 reads TGCGCCAGCAGCTTGTTGACCGAGAATAATTCACCCCTCCACTTT.